This T cell receptor beta chain derives from a study of cytotoxic CD8 clonotypes in ibrutinib-treated CLL. Study context: In all, 10 to 11 patients were relapsed/refractory, some 14 were treatment-naive and about 17 were IGHV unmutated.

Trimming pared 5 bases from V and 7 bases from J, leaving 11 bases between. Germline CDR1 reads SNHLY; CDR2 reads FYNNEI. The CDR3 loop spans 13 amino acids. Clones were sequenced by immunoSEQ multiplex PCR, and TCRdb holds only the in-frame ones, with some missing. Of approximately 120,000 clones detected, roughly 84% appear once; the ten largest clones hold about 3.3%. V and J are TRBV2 and TRBJ1-4; D is unclear. This clonotype was obtained from a human donor with chronic lymphocytic leukemia. Source: PBMCs, taken after 24 months of ibrutinib treatment. Written as DNA, the CDR3 is TGTGCCAGCAGTAGTCAAGGCGGTGAAAAACTGTTTTTT. Its protein product is CASSSQGGEKLFF.